Included here is one T cell receptor beta chain sequence, with context. The sample belongs to a study of blood T cell repertoires in COVID-19. Looking at the study overall: There were acute and convalescent COVID-19 samples, and they came from the United States, Italy and Spain. PBMCs, B-cell-depleted T cells, or T cells provided the cDNA or gDNA that made up the material.

Original processing methods: Reference gene primer amplification in the assay estimated nucleated cell counts. The protocol was immunoSEQ multiplex PCR, while the TCRdb copy is restricted to in-frame clones and leaves out a portion. D and trimming come from the DNA, and the V and J calls and clone size come from that table. Of 250,000 to 300,000 clones listed, about 91% were seen once; the top ten hold approximately 6.6%. The specimen sequenced was peripheral blood. The clonotype comes from a woman under 40 who had recovered from COVID-19.

The CDR3 sequence is CASSPSGTANYGYTF. CDR3 bases: TGTGCCAGCTCACCGTCCGGGACAGCTAACTATGGCTACACCTTC. V gene TRBV18 combines with J gene TRBJ1-2, with TRBD1 matching over 7 bases. V shed 3 bases and J 0 bases; nucleotides not matched to a gene: 4. CDR1 KGHSH and CDR2 LQKENI come from the germline V gene. This CDR3 region has 15 residues.